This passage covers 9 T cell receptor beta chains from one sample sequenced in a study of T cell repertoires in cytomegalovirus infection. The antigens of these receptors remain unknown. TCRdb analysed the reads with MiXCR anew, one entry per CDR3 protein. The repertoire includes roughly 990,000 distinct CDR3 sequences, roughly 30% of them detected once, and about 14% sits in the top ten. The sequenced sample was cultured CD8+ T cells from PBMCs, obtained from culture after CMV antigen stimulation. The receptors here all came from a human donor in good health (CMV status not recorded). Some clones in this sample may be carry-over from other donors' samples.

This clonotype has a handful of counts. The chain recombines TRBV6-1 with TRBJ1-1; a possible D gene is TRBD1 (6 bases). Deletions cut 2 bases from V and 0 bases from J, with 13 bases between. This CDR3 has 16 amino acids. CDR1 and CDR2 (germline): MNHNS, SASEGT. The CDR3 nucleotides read TGTGCCAGCAGTGAATTGGCAGGGGCTATGAACACTGAAGCTTTCTTT. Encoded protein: CASSELAGAMNTEAFF.

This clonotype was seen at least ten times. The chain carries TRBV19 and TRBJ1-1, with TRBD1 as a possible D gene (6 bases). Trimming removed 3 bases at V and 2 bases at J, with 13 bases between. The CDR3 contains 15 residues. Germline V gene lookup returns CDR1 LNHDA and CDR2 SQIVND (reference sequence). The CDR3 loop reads CASSIITGTNTEAFF. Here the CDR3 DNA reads TGTGCCAGTAGTATTATAACCGGGACAAACACTGAAGCTTTCTTT. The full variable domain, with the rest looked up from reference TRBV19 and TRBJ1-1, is DGGITQSPKYLFRKEGQNVTLSCEQNLNHDAMYWYRQDPGQGLRLIYYSQIVNDFQKGDIAEGYSVSREKKESFPLTVTSAQKNPTAFYLCASSIITGTNTEAFFGQGTRLTVV.

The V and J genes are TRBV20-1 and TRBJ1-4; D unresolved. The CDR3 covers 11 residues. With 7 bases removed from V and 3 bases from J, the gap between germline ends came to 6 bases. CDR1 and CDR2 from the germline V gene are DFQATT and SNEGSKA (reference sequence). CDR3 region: CSEDSNEKLFF. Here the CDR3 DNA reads TGCAGTGAAGATTCTAATGAAAAACTGTTTTTT.

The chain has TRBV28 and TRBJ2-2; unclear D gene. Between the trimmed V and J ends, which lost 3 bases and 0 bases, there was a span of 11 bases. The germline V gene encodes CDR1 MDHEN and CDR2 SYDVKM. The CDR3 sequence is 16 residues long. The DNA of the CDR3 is TGTGCCAGCAGTTTTCCCACAGCCACGAACACCGGGGAGCTGTTTTTT. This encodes CASSFPTATNTGELFF. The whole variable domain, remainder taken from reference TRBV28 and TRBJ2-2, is DVKVTQSSRYLVKRTGEKVFLECVQDMDHENMFWYRQDPGLGLRLIYFSYDVKMKEKGDIPEGYSVSREKKERFSLILESASTNQTSMYLCASSFPTATNTGELFFGEGSRLTVL.

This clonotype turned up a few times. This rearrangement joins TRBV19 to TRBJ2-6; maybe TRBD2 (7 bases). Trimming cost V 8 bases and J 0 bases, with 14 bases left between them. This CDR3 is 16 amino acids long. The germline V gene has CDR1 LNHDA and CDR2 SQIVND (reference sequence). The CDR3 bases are TGTGCCAGTGGGGGGGCCCTCTTCTCTGGGGCCAACGTCCTGACTTTC. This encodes CASGGALFSGANVLTF.

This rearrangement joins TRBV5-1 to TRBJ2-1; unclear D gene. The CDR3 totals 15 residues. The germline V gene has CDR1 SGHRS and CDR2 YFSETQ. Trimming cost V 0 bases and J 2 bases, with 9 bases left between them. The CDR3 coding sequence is TGCGCCAGCAGCTTGGTGACTGGCCCCTACAATGAGCAGTTCTTC. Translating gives CASSLVTGPYNEQFF.

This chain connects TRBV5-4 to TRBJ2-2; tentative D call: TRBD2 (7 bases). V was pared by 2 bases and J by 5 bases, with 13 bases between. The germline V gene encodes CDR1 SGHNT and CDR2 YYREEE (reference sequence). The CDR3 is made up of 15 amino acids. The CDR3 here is CASSFPGGGTGELFF. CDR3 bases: TGTGCCAGCAGCTTCCCGGGGGGCGGTACCGGGGAGCTGTTTTTT.

CDR3 nucleotide sequence: TGTGCCAGTAGTATAGGTGTGGAGACAGGAGAAGGTCAGCAGTTCTTC. Protein: CASSIGVETGEGQQFF. The V gene is TRBV19, the J gene TRBJ2-1; the D gene is possibly TRBD1 (6 bases). The germline gives CDR1 LNHDA, CDR2 SQIVND (reference sequence). Trimming removed 1 base from V and 11 bases from J, with 21 bases in between. This CDR3 is built from 16 residues.

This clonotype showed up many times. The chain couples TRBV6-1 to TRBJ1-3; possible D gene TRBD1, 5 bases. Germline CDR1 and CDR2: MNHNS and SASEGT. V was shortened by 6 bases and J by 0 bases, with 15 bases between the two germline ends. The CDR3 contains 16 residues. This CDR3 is CASRAGPINSGNTIYF. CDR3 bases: TGTGCCAGCAGAGCAGGGCCGATAAACTCTGGAAACACCATATATTTT.